This T cell receptor (beta chain) was documented in a study of T cell repertoires in cytomegalovirus infection. Background on the study: Based on public TCR beta signatures, there were indications of CMV infection and of a matching HLA type. Study observations and caveats: HLA-C-restricted CMV clonotypes gave the most frequent clonotype in two of eight donors. Based on cumulative public TCR beta family frequency, carriers of CMV plus the relevant HLA were identified.

Trimming shortened V by 4 bases and J by 3 bases, and 22 bases separated the two germline ends. Germline CDR1 reads SEHNR; CDR2 reads FQNEAQ (reference sequence). The CDR3 is 17 amino acids. This clonotype was recorded many times. Antigen unknown. TCRdb passed the reads through MiXCR, listing each CDR3 protein once. The table lists 500,000 or so distinct CDR3 sequences, approximately 15% of them singletons. J is TRBJ2-7 and V is TRBV7-9; perhaps TRBD1 as D (6 bases). The sequenced material came from CD8+ T cells from PBMCs. This clonotype was obtained from a human donor in good health (CMV status not recorded). Some clones in this sample may be carry-over from other donors' samples. As DNA, the CDR3 is TGTGCCAGCAGCTCTATCCAGGAACAGGGCACACTCTACGAGCAGTACTTC. Its translation: CASSSIQEQGTLYEQYF.